This T cell receptor (beta chain) was captured in a study of shared clonotypes between healthy human individuals. Study overall: The donors, a couple of women and a few men, were aged 18 to 49. General study findings and limits: Generally, naive subsets came out with larger estimated richness than memory subsets.

With respect to this clone: No antigen is known for it.

Researchers partitioned CD4+ cells into CD45RA+ naive and CD45RA-negative memory subsets. Losses at the gene ends were 3 bases for V and 9 bases for J; bases not matched to a gene: 13. The CDR3 consists of 16 residues. Per germline, CDR1 SNHLY and CDR2 FYNNEI. Replicate PCRs run on sorted subsets employed 200 ng DNA, around 31,000 T cell genomes. Assay: immunoSEQ multiplex PCR; the TCRdb copy retains only in-frame clones and omits some. The sample consists of 1,400,000 or so clones, approximately 98.5% of them appearing once. What was sequenced was naive CD4+ T cells sorted from blood. As for subset: CD45RA+ positively selected. This receptor was obtained from a man younger than 40 in good health. V gene TRBV2 combines with J gene TRBJ2-1; 8 nucleotides line up with TRBD1. The CDR3 protein is CASSETGVGLFSEQFF. The CDR3 DNA is TGTGCCAGCAGTGAGACAGGGGTCGGCCTTTTCAGTGAGCAGTTCTTC.